This TCR beta chain is drawn from a study of T cells in Graves' hyperthyroidism and ophthalmopathy. This clonotype has only a few counts. The TCR beta CDR3 regions underwent amplification using RNA transcripts as the source. HTBI primers drove first-round RT-PCR of the TCR CDR3. TCRdb re-derived calls from the multiplex PCR reads in MiXCR, one entry per CDR3 protein. The data hold roughly 380,000 distinct CDR3 sequences, with roughly an eighth observed a single time. Lactation, pregnancy, other autoimmune disease or uncontrolled infection led to exclusion of patients. Germline V gene sequence: CDR1 LGHNA, CDR2 YSLEER. Trimming cost V 1 base and J 3 bases, with 13 bases left between them. This CDR3 is built from 16 residues.

Sequenced material: blood. The clonotype originates from a young woman with Graves' hyperthyroidism. The chain joins TRBV4-3 to TRBJ1-5, with no clear D. CDR3 DNA: TGCGCCAGCAGCCAAGTTTTGGGGATGATCAATCAGCCCCAGCATTTT. Translation: CASSQVLGMINQPQHF.